These 7 T cell receptor beta chains originate from one sample sequenced in a study of cytomegalovirus exposure and HLA in healthy donors. Only in-frame clones appear in the TCRdb table, and some are missing; sequencing was by immunoSEQ multiplex PCR. The sample includes some 80,000 clones, 96% seen only once; the top ten take roughly 1.3%. The sequencing sample was made of PBMCs. These TCRs come from a young woman in good health and CMV-seronegative.

V usage is TRBV28 and J usage is TRBJ2-7, with TRBD2 as a possible D gene (6 bases). CDR1 MDHEN and CDR2 SYDVKM come from the germline V gene. With 6 bases removed from V and 3 bases from J, the gap between germline ends came to 9 bases. The CDR3 contains 12 residues. In DNA, the CDR3 is TGTGCCAGCAGACCGGGGGTCTACGAGCAGTACTTC. This gives the protein CASRPGVYEQYF.

This sequence joins TRBV7-9 and TRBJ1-4; 8 bases align to TRBD1. The junction had 3 bases not matched to a gene; V was cut back by 5 bases and J by 4 bases. The CDR3 extends over 14 amino acids. Germline CDR1 is SEHNR and CDR2 is FQNEAQ (reference sequence). This CDR3 is CASSRGQGNEKLFF. CDR3 nucleotides: TGTGCCAGCAGCCGAGGACAGGGTAATGAAAAACTGTTTTTT. Combining the CDR3 with reference TRBV7-9 and TRBJ1-4 gives the whole variable domain DTGVSQNPRHKITKRGQNVTFRCDPISEHNRLYWYRQTLGQGPEFLTYFQNEAQLEKSRLLSDRFSAERPKGSFSTLEIQRTEQGDSAMYLCASSRGQGNEKLFFGSGTQLSVL.

This chain links TRBV10-3 with TRBJ2-7; D is possibly TRBD2 (6 bases). This CDR3 comprises 14 residues. V was trimmed by 4 bases and J by 0 bases, leaving 10 bases between them. Germline V gene sequence: CDR1 ENHRY, CDR2 SYGVKD. CDR3 loop: CAISAGVLSYEQYF. The DNA of the CDR3 is TGTGCCATCAGTGCGGGGGTTCTCTCCTACGAGCAGTACTTC.

This chain uses TRBV6-1 with TRBJ2-7, with D maybe TRBD2 (6 bases). The V end lost 6 bases, the J end lost 2 bases, and 14 bases lay between the germline ends. The germline gives CDR1 MNHNS, CDR2 SASEGT. This CDR3 is 14 amino acids long. The CDR3 region is CASRGTRLAYEQYF. The CDR3 DNA sequence: TGTGCCAGCAGGGGGACTCGCCTAGCCTACGAGCAGTACTTC.

This chain links TRBV19 with TRBJ1-2, with 9 bases lining up with TRBD1. Unmatched junction bases numbered 10, after V lost 5 bases and J lost 12 bases. CDR3 size: 13 residues. CDR1 and CDR2 (germline): LNHDA, SQIVND (reference sequence). The CDR3 coding sequence is TGTGCCAGTAGTCCCCCAGGGACAGGGATTAACACCTTC. Protein: CASSPPGTGINTF.

The chain has TRBV5-1 and TRBJ2-7, with D unresolved. Trimming left V 3 bases short and J 3 bases short, with 13 bases between. From germline, CDR1 is SGHRS and CDR2 YFSETQ. The CDR3 consists of 14 residues. The CDR3 bases are TGCGCCAGCAGCTCTACCGGGTTCAGCTACGAGCAGTACTTC. As protein: CASSSTGFSYEQYF.

The CDR3 region is CASWETGGSGNTIYF. For the CDR3, the DNA is TGTGCCAGCTGGGAGACAGGGGGCTCTGGAAACACCATATATTTT. This chain links TRBV28 with TRBJ1-3; the match to TRBD1 covers 9 bases. The V and J ends lost 8 bases and 0 bases, in that order; junction bases with no gene match: 5. The CDR3 runs to 15 residues. Germline-derived CDR1 and CDR2 are MDHEN and SYDVKM.